Listed below are T cell receptor beta chains from one sample, sequenced in a study of blood T cell repertoires in COVID-19. Data came from immunoSEQ multiplex PCR; TCRdb stores just in-frame clones and leaves some out. Of some 140,000 clones in the sample, about four fifths were seen once. What was sequenced was peripheral blood. The receptors were gathered from a woman aged 60 to 75 with acute or convalescent COVID-19. The CDR3 runs from the conserved cysteine through the conserved F or W. A D gene is named only where the DNA matches it firmly. Size values are once, few and many counts, or a class for expanded clones, and some rows have none.

.	TRBV2	.	TRBJ2-5	CASSERGRQETQYF	TGTGCCAGCAGTGAGAGAGGGCGGCAAGAGACCCAGTACTTC
.	TRBV30	.	TRBJ2-1	CAWTGIHNEQFF	TGTGCCTGGACAGGGATTCACAATGAGCAGTTCTTC
TRBD2	TRBV7-3	.	TRBJ2-3	CASSPSGGGHVTQYF	TGTGCCAGCAGCCCTAGCGGGGGGGGCCACGTTACGCAGTATTTT
.	TRBV2	.	TRBJ2-3	CASSEGFQASDTQYF	TGTGCCAGCAGCGAGGGATTCCAAGCATCAGATACGCAGTATTTT
TRBD1	TRBV28	.	TRBJ2-7	CASSTTGKGSYEQYF	TGTGCCAGCAGTACGACAGGGAAGGGGTCCTACGAGCAGTACTTC
TRBD1	TRBV3-1/TRBV3-2	once	TRBJ1-1	CASRGQGDTEAFF	TGTGCCAGCAGAGGACAGGGCGACACTGAAGCTTTCTTT
TRBD2	TRBV24-1	.	TRBJ2-1	CATSDTKGGATGGNDEQFF	TGTGCCACCAGTGATACAAAGGGAGGGGCCACGGGAGGGAATGATGAGCAGTTCTTC
TRBD2	TRBV19	once	TRBJ2-3	CASSPAGVLGTDTQYF	TGTGCCAGTAGTCCGGCGGGGGTTCTAGGCACAGATACGCAGTATTTT
TRBD1	TRBV6-5	.	TRBJ1-2	CASSYDRGANYGYTF	TGTGCCAGCAGTTACGACAGGGGGGCCAACTATGGCTACACCTTC
.	TRBV9	.	TRBJ2-7	CASSTSTGYEQYF	TGTGCCAGCAGCACCTCAACAGGCTACGAGCAGTACTTC
TRBD1	TRBV9	.	TRBJ2-2	CASSQRTGNTGELFF	TGTGCCAGCAGCCAGAGGACAGGGAACACCGGGGAGCTGTTTTTT
TRBD1	TRBV3-1/TRBV3-2	.	TRBJ1-5	CASSLGQGLSQPQHF	TGTGCCAGCAGCTTGGGACAGGGATTATCCCAGCCCCAGCATTTT
.	TRBV7-6	.	TRBJ1-2	CASSLSKNYGYTF	TGTGCCAGCAGCTTAAGCAAAAACTATGGCTACACCTTC
.	TRBV6-6	once	TRBJ1-5	CASTTPGNQPQHF	TGTGCCAGCACCACACCAGGGAATCAGCCCCAGCATTTT
.	TRBV25-1	.	TRBJ2-2	CASSESGSTGELFF	TGTGCCAGCAGTGAATCGGGAAGCACCGGGGAGCTGTTTTTT
TRBD1	TRBV6-1	.	TRBJ1-4	CASSEGQGGEKLFF	TGTGCCAGCAGTGAGGGACAGGGGGGTGAAAAACTGTTTTTT
.	TRBV15	.	TRBJ2-7	CATSGKGGGMSSYEQYF	TGTGCCACCAGCGGGAAGGGGGGAGGGATGAGCTCCTACGAGCAGTACTTC
.	TRBV11-2	.	TRBJ1-4	CASSSDRNEKLFF	TGTGCCAGCAGCTCCGACAGGAATGAAAAACTGTTTTTT
.	TRBV19	.	TRBJ1-1	CASSIGHANTEAFF	TGTGCCAGTAGTATCGGACACGCGAACACTGAAGCTTTCTTT
TRBD1	TRBV6-4	once	TRBJ2-3	CASSENRGEDTQYF	TGTGCCAGCAGTGAAAACAGGGGTGAGGATACGCAGTATTTT
TRBD1	TRBV18	.	TRBJ1-3	CASSPLPPGGGSGNTIYF	TGTGCCAGCTCACCCCTCCCTCCAGGGGGTGGTTCTGGAAACACCATATATTTT
.	TRBV9	once	TRBJ2-5	CASSPGQGREETQYF	TGTGCCAGCAGCCCAGGGCAGGGGCGTGAGGAGACCCAGTACTTC
TRBD1	TRBV5-1	.	TRBJ1-2	CASKRDSSYGYTF	TGCGCCAGCAAGAGGGACAGTAGCTATGGCTACACCTTC
.	TRBV15	once	TRBJ2-5	CATSRDGRETQYF	TGTGCCACCAGCAGAGATGGGAGAGAGACCCAGTACTTC
.	TRBV2	few	TRBJ1-5	CASRSGREGNQPQHF	TGTGCCAGCAGATCCGGGAGGGAGGGCAATCAGCCCCAGCATTTT
TRBD2	TRBV19	.	TRBJ2-1	CASKTAGGNEQFF	TGTGCCAGTAAAACAGCGGGGGGAAATGAGCAGTTCTTC
.	TRBV4-2	.	TRBJ1-5	CASSQERSRVDQPQHF	TGTGCCAGCAGCCAAGAACGGAGCAGGGTCGATCAGCCCCAGCATTTT
.	TRBV11-2	.	TRBJ1-1	CASSFVANTEAFF	TGTGCCAGCAGCTTCGTGGCTAACACTGAAGCTTTCTTT
.	TRBV5-1	.	TRBJ2-2	CASSQDFGELFF	TGCGCCAGCAGCCAGGACTTCGGGGAGCTGTTTTTT
.	TRBV6-5	once	TRBJ1-2	CASRYPGASGYTF	TGTGCCAGCAGATACCCAGGGGCGAGCGGCTACACCTTC
.	TRBV2	.	TRBJ2-2	CASSRTPANTGELFF	TGTGCCAGCAGTAGGACACCCGCGAACACCGGGGAGCTGTTTTTT
.	TRBV30	few	TRBJ2-3	CAWRSGGPDTQYF	TGTGCCTGGAGGTCGGGGGGCCCAGATACGCAGTATTTT
TRBD1	TRBV10-3	.	TRBJ2-1	CAISESGDRGDEQFF	TGTGCCATCAGTGAGTCTGGGGACAGGGGCGATGAGCAGTTCTTC
.	TRBV4-2	.	TRBJ1-4	CASSQDPQSLFATNEKLFF	TGTGCCAGCAGCCAAGATCCACAGAGCCTTTTTGCAACTAATGAAAAACTGTTTTTT
TRBD2	TRBV7-9	.	TRBJ2-1	CASSLASGGWVNEQFF	TGTGCCAGCAGCTTAGCTAGCGGGGGGTGGGTCAATGAGCAGTTCTTC
.	TRBV14	.	TRBJ1-1	CASSQRDSHLKAFF	TGTGCCAGCAGCCAACGAGACAGCCATCTTAAAGCTTTCTTT
.	TRBV18	.	TRBJ2-5	CASSPQGWRETQYF	TGTGCCAGCTCACCACAGGGATGGAGGGAGACCCAGTACTTC
.	TRBV29-1	.	TRBJ2-5	CSVLRRQLQETQYF	TGCAGCGTTCTCCGCCGACAGCTCCAAGAGACCCAGTACTTC
TRBD1	TRBV11-2	.	TRBJ1-2	CASREAGGPYGYTF	TGTGCCAGCAGAGAAGCAGGGGGGCCCTATGGCTACACCTTC
TRBD1	TRBV2	.	TRBJ1-4	CASTQLGQSNEKLFF	TGTGCCAGCACCCAACTGGGACAGAGTAATGAAAAACTGTTTTTT
TRBD1	TRBV2	.	TRBJ2-1	CASTAPGQGAGEQFF	TGTGCCAGCACCGCCCCTGGACAGGGGGCAGGGGAGCAGTTCTTC
.	TRBV21-1	.	TRBJ2-7	CASISLSKAGTPSSYEQYF	TGTGCCAGCATTTCACTTTCCAAAGCCGGGACACCGAGCTCCTACGAGCAGTACTTC
TRBD2	TRBV9	.	TRBJ2-1	CASSVLEGGLAGGSYNEQFF	TGTGCCAGCAGCGTCCTAGAAGGCGGACTAGCGGGGGGATCCTACAATGAGCAGTTCTTC
TRBD1	TRBV11-2	few	TRBJ2-1	CASSDRDRGNNEQFF	TGTGCCAGCAGCGACCGGGACAGGGGCAACAATGAGCAGTTCTTC
TRBD2	TRBV13	once	TRBJ2-2	CASSLGGSGGTPPGELFF	TGTGCCAGCAGCTTAGGGGGTAGCGGGGGGACTCCCCCCGGGGAGCTGTTTTTT